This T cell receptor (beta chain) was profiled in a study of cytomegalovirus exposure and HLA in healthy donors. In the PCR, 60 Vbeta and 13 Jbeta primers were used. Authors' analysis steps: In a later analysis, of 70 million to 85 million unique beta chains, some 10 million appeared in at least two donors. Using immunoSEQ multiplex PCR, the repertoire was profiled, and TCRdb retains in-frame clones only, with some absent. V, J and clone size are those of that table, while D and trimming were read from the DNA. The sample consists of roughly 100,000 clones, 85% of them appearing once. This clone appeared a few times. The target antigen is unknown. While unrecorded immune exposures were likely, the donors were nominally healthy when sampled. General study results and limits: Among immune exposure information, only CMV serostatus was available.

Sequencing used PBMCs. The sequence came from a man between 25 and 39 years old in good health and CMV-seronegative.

The CDR3 nucleotides are TGTGCCTGGAGTGTACCCGGAGGAACGCAGTATTTT. Residues: CAWSVPGGTQYF. The J gene is TRBJ2-3, the V gene TRBV30; weak D call: TRBD2 (5 bases). CDR1 and CDR2 from the germline V gene are GTSNPN and SVGIG (reference sequence). This CDR3 comprises 12 residues. V shed 0 bases and J shed 9 bases, with 10 bases lying between them.